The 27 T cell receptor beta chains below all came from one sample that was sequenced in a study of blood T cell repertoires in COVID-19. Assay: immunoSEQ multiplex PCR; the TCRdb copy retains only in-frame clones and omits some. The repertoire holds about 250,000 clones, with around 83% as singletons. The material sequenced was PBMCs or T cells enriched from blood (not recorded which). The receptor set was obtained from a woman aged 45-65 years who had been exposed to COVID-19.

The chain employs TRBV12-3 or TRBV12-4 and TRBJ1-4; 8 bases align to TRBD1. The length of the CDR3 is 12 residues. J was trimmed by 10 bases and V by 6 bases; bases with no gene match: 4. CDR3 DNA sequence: TGTGCCAGCAGGATTGGACAGGGAAAACTGTTTTTT. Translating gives CASRIGQGKLFF.

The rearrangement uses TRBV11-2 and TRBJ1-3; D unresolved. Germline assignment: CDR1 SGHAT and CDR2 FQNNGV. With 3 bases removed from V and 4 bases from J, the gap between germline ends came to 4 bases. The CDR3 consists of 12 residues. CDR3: CASSFFGNTIYF. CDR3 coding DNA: TGTGCCAGCAGCTTCTTCGGAAACACCATATATTTT.

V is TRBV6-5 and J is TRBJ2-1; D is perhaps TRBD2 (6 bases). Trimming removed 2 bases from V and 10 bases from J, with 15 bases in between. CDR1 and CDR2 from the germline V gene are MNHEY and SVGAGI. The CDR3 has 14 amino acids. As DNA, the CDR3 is TGTGCCAGCAGTTACATCCCCGGGGAGGAGGAGCAGTTCTTC. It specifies CASSYIPGEEEQFF.

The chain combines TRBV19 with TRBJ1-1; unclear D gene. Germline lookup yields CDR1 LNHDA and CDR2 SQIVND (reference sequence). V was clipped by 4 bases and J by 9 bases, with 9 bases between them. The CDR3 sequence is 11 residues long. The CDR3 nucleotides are TGTGCCAGTAGTAACGTCGGGAAAGCTTTCTTT. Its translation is CASSNVGKAFF.

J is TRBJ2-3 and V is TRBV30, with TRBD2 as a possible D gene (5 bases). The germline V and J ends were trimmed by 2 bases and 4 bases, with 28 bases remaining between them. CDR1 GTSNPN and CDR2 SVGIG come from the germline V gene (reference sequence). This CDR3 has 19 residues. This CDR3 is CAWSRGPGSRSRVSDTQYF. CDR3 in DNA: TGTGCCTGGAGTAGAGGGCCGGGTAGTAGATCAAGAGTTTCAGATACGCAGTATTTT.

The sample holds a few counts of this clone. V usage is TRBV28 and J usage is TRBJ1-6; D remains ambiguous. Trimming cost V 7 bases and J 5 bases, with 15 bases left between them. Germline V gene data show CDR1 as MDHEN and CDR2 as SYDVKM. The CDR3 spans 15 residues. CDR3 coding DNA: TGTGCCAGCACAGGAGGGTCCTGGGATAATTCACCCCTCCACTTT. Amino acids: CASTGGSWDNSPLHF.

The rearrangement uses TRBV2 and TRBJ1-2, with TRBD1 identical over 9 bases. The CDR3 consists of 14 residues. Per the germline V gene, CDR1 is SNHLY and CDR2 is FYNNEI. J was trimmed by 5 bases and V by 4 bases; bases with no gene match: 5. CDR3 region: CASSGDRGAYGYTF. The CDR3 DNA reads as TGTGCCAGCAGTGGTGACAGGGGGGCTTATGGCTACACCTTC.

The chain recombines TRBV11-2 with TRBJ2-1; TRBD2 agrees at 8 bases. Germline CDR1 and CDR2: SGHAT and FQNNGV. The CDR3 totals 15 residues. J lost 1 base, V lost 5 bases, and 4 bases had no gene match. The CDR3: CASSIGRGSYNEQFF. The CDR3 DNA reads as TGTGCCAGCAGCATCGGGAGGGGGTCCTACAATGAGCAGTTCTTC.

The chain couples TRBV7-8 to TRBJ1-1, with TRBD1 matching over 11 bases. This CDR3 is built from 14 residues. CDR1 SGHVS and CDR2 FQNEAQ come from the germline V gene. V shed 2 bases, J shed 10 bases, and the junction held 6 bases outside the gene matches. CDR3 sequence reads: CASSLPRGTGGAFF. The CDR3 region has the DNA TGTGCCAGCAGCTTACCCCGTGGGACAGGGGGAGCTTTCTTT.

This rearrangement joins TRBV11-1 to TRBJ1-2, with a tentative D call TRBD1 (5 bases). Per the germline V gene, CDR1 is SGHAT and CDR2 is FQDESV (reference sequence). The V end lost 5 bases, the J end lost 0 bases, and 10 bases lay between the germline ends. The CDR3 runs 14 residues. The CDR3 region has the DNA TGTGCCAGCAGCCAGACAGCGCCTAACTATGGCTACACCTTC. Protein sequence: CASSQTAPNYGYTF.

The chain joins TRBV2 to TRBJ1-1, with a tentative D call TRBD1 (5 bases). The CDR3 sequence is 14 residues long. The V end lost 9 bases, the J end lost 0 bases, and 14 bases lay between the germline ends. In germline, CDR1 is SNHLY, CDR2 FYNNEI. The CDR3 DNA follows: TGTGCCAGAGACCTGACAGTCATGAACACTGAAGCTTTCTTT. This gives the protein CARDLTVMNTEAFF. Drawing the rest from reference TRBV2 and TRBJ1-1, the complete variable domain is EPEVTQTPSHQVTQMGQEVILRCVPISNHLYFYWYRQILGQKVEFLVSFYNNEISEKSEIFDDQFSVERPDGSNFTLKIRSTKLEDSAMYFCARDLTVMNTEAFFGQGTRLTVV.

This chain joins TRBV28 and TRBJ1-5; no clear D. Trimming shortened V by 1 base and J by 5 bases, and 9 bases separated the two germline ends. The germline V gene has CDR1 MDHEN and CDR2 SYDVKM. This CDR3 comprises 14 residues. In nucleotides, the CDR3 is TGTGCCAGCAGTTTATTACAGAAAGATCAGCCCCAGCATTTT. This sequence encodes CASSLLQKDQPQHF.

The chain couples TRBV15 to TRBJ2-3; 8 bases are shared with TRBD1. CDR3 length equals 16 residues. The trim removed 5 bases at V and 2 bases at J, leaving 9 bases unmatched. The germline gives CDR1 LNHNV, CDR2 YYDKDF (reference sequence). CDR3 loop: CATSYRTGRNTDTQYF. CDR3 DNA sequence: TGTGCCACCAGCTACAGGACAGGGAGAAACACAGATACGCAGTATTTT.

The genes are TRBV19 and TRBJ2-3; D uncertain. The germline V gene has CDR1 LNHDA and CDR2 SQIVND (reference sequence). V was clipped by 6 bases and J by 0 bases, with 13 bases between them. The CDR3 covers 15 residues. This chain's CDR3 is CASRNAPPSTDTQYF. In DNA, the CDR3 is TGTGCCAGTAGGAACGCGCCTCCTAGCACAGATACGCAGTATTTT.

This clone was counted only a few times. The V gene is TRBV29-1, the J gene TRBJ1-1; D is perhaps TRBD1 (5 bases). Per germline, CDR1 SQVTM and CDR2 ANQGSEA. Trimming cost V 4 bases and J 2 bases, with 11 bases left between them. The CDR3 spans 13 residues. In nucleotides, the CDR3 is TGCAGCGTTGGTCAGACAGTAAACACTGAAGCTTTCTTT. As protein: CSVGQTVNTEAFF.

The CDR3, as DNA: TGTGCCAGCAGCTTGGACAGGGGAGTTGACTATGGCTACACCTTC. Protein: CASSLDRGVDYGYTF. The chain uses TRBV5-8 and TRBJ1-2, with 7 bases that match TRBD1. CDR3 length: 15 residues. V was clipped by 0 bases and J by 3 bases; unmatched bases: 5. Germline V CDR1 and CDR2: SGHTS, YDEGEE.

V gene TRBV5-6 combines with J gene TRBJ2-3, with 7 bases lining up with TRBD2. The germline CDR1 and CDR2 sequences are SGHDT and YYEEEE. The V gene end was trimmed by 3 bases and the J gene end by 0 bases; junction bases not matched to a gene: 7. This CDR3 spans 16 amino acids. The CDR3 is CASSSRTRPSTDTQYF. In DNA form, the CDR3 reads TGTGCCAGCAGCTCTAGGACTAGGCCAAGCACAGATACGCAGTATTTT.

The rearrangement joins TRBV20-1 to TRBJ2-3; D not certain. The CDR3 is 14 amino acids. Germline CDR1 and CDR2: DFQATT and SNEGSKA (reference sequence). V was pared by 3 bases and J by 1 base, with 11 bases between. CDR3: CSASPSGRTDTQYF. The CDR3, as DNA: TGCAGTGCTAGTCCCAGTGGTCGCACAGATACGCAGTATTTT.

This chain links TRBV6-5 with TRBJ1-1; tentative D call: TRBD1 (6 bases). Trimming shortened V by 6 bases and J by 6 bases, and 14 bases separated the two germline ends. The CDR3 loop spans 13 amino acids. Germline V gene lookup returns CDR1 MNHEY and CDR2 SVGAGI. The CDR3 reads CASRDRVSAEAFF. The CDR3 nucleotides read TGTGCCAGCAGGGACAGAGTTTCGGCTGAAGCTTTCTTT.

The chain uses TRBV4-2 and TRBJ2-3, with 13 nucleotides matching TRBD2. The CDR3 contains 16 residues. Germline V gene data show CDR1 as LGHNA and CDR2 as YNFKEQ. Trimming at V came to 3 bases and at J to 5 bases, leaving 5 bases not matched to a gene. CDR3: CASSQSTSGGQDTQYF. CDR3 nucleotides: TGTGCCAGCAGCCAGTCGACTAGCGGGGGGCAAGATACGCAGTATTTT.

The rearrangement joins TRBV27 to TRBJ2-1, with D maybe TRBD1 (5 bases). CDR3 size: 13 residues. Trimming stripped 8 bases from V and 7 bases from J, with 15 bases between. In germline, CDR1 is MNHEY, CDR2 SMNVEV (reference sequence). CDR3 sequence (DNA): TGTGCCAGCTGCCCTCTGGGGCTTAATGAGCAGTTCTTC. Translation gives CASCPLGLNEQFF.

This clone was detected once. The CDR3 loop is CASSQEGGGGPYEQYF. The CDR3 coding sequence is TGCGCCAGCAGCCAAGAAGGTGGGGGCGGGCCCTACGAGCAGTACTTC. This chain connects TRBV4-3 to TRBJ2-7, with a possible D match to TRBD1 (6 bases). Looked up from germline, CDR1 is LGHNA and CDR2 is YSLEER. This CDR3 region has 16 residues. The V end was cut by 0 bases, the J end by 2 bases, with 14 bases between.

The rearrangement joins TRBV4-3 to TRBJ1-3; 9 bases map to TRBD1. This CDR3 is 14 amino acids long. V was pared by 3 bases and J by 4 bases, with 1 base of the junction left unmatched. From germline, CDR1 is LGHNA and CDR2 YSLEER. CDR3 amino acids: CASSQGQGGNTIYF. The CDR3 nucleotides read TGCGCCAGCAGCCAGGGACAGGGAGGAAACACCATATATTTT.

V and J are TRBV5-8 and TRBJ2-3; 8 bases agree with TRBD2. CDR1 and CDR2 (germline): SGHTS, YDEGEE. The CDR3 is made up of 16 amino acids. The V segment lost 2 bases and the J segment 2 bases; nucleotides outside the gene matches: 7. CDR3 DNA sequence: TGTGCCAGCAGCTTAAGAGCGGGGGCCCACACAGATACGCAGTATTTT. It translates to CASSLRAGAHTDTQYF. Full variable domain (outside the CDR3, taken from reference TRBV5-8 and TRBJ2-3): EAGVTQSPTHLIKTRGQQATLRCSPISGHTSVYWYQQALGLGLQFLLWYDEGEERNRGNFPPRFSGRQFPNYSSELNVNALELEDSALYLCASSLRAGAHTDTQYFGPGTRLTVL.

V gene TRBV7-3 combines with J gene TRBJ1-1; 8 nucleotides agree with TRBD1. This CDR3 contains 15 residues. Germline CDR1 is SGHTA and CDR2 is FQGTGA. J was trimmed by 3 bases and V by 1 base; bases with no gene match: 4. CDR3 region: CASSLILQGDTEAFF. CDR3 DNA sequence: TGTGCCAGCAGCTTAATTTTACAGGGGGACACTGAAGCTTTCTTT.

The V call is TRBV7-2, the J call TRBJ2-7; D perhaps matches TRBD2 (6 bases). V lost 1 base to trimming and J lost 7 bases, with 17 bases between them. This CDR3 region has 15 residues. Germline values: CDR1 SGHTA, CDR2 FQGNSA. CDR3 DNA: TGTGCCAGCAGCTTAGTCCGCGGGGCCACGGGGGAGCAGTACTTC. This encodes CASSLVRGATGEQYF.

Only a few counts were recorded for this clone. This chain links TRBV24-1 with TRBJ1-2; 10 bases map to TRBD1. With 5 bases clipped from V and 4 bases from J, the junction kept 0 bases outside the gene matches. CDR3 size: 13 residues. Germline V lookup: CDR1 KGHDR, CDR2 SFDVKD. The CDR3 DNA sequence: TGTGCCACCAGTGGGACAGGGGGCTATGGCTACACCTTC. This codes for CATSGTGGYGYTF.